What follows are 28 T cell receptor beta chains derived from one specimen sequenced in a study of vaccination and CD4 T cells after COVID-19 (dated 2022 in TCRdb). For these receptors, no antigen is known. Library construction relied on PCR. Instrument on record: Illumina iSeq 100. TCR sequencing of DNA from cultured CD4+ T cells used the Oncomine TCR Beta short-read assay at the Johns Hopkins FTIC core. TCRdb reran the public reads through fastp at Q25 and MiXCR, keeping productive beta chains. Merged by CDR3 protein, the rows form single entries marked with the most common genes and DNA. Here the sample has tens of thousands of distinct CDR3 sequences; roughly 43% occur a single time. Of the sample, around 3.2% is held by the ten largest clones. The sample's treatment or condition label is to be understood as: roughly nine-day PBMC culture with coronavirus spike peptide pools or control peptides (ViraFEST assay).

Sequenced material: CD4+ T cells from blood, cultured in vitro, taken after SARS-CoV-2 vaccination. The source of these receptors is a human donor who had recovered from COVID-19.

This rearrangement joins TRBV19 to TRBJ2-5; tentative D call: TRBD2 (6 bases). This CDR3 has 14 amino acids. V dropped 6 bases and J dropped 5 bases, with 16 bases sitting between them. Looked up from germline, CDR1 is LNHDA and CDR2 is SQIVND (reference sequence). Here the CDR3 DNA reads TGTGCCAGTAGCAACACTATCCGGGGGGAGACCCAGTACTTC. Translated: CASSNTIRGETQYF.

This clonotype turned up a few times. This chain connects TRBV7-2 to TRBJ2-1, with 9 bases that match TRBD1. The V and J ends lost 1 base and 8 bases, in that order; junction bases with no gene match: 6. The CDR3 runs 15 residues. Germline V CDR1 and CDR2: SGHTA, FQGNSA. This chain's CDR3 is CASSLGGQGVYEQFF. The CDR3 DNA reads as TGTGCCAGCAGCTTAGGGGGACAGGGTGTCTATGAGCAGTTCTTC.

V is TRBV15 and J is TRBJ2-6; weak D call: TRBD1 (5 bases). The CDR3 spans 19 residues. The germline CDR1 and CDR2 sequences are LNHNV and YYDKDF (reference sequence). Between the trimmed V and J ends, which lost 0 bases and 3 bases, there was a span of 18 bases. The CDR3 nucleotides are TGTGCCACCAGCAGAGATGCGGCCAGGGTCCTAGATGGGGCCAACGTCCTGACTTTC. Protein: CATSRDAARVLDGANVLTF.

The chain joins TRBV9 to TRBJ2-7; maybe TRBD1 (6 bases). The V end was cut by 3 bases, the J end by 2 bases, with 15 bases between. CDR1 SGDLS and CDR2 YYNGEE come from the germline V gene. This CDR3 region has 15 residues. CDR3: CASSGLGPGAYEQYF. Here the CDR3 DNA reads TGTGCCAGCAGCGGACTTGGCCCAGGGGCCTACGAGCAGTACTTC.

This clonotype ranks as medium-sized. This rearrangement joins TRBV24-1 to TRBJ1-5; TRBD1 is a possible D gene (5 bases). V dropped 5 bases and J dropped 2 bases, with 15 bases sitting between them. The CDR3 sequence is 16 residues long. Looked up from germline, CDR1 is KGHDR and CDR2 is SFDVKD. The CDR3 DNA sequence: TGTGCCACCAGTGTGATGGGGGGTATGGGCAATCAGCCCCAGCATTTT. Its protein product is CATSVMGGMGNQPQHF.

There are a few counts of this clonotype. The V gene is TRBV6-5, the J gene TRBJ2-5; the D gene is possibly TRBD1 (6 bases). From germline, CDR1 is MNHEY and CDR2 SVGAGI. Trimming removed 4 bases at V and 2 bases at J, with 8 bases between. The CDR3 is 13 amino acids. In nucleotides, the CDR3 is TGTGCCAGCAGTTGGACAGTACAAGAGACCCAGTACTTC. Amino acids: CASSWTVQETQYF.

As concerns this clonotype: The junction shows a germline mismatch at one end, possibly a read error. The chain carries TRBV20-1 and TRBJ2-1, with 14 bases aligning to TRBD2. CDR1 is DFQATT and CDR2 is SNEGSKA in the germline V gene (reference sequence). There are 15 residues in the CDR3. This CDR3 is CSARPGLAGAYERFF. In DNA form, the CDR3 reads TGCAGTGCTAGACCGGGACTAGCGGGAGCATATGAGCGGTTCTTC.

The rearrangement uses TRBV5-1 and TRBJ2-7, with D maybe TRBD1 (6 bases). There are 15 residues in the CDR3. Germline values: CDR1 SGHRS, CDR2 YFSETQ. The germline V and J ends were trimmed by 2 bases and 0 bases, with 12 bases remaining between them. In DNA, the CDR3 is TGCGCCAGCAGCTTTCAGGGGACGAGCTCCTACGAGCAGTACTTC. Translated, it gives CASSFQGTSSYEQYF.

This clonotype has only a few counts. This chain connects TRBV5-4 to TRBJ1-2, with D unresolved. The germline gives CDR1 SGHNT, CDR2 YYREEE (reference sequence). V lost 0 bases and J 5 bases, leaving 11 bases between the germline ends. This CDR3 region has 14 residues. Here the CDR3 DNA reads TGTGCCAGCAGCTTGGCCAACAGCAAGTATGGCTACACCTTC. Translating it yields CASSLANSKYGYTF.

The rearrangement joins TRBV7-8 to TRBJ2-2; 7 bases match TRBD1. The germline CDR1 and CDR2 sequences are SGHVS and FQNEAQ. The CDR3 loop spans 16 amino acids. V was clipped by 4 bases and J by 3 bases; unmatched bases: 8. The chain's CDR3 is CASSSSGTVHTGELFF. In DNA form, the CDR3 reads TGTGCCAGCAGCTCATCCGGGACAGTTCACACCGGGGAGCTGTTTTTT.

This clonotype was seen a handful of times. This chain uses TRBV6-2 or TRBV6-3 with TRBJ2-7; TRBD1 aligns across 11 bases. This CDR3 is 14 amino acids long. The V gene end was trimmed by 6 bases and the J gene end by 2 bases; junction bases not matched to a gene: 3. The germline gives CDR1 MNHEY, CDR2 SVGEGT. CDR3 sequence reads: CASSGQGATYEQYF. CDR3 sequence (DNA): TGTGCCAGCAGCGGACAGGGGGCGACCTACGAGCAGTACTTC.

The chain joins TRBV7-9 to TRBJ2-1; either TRBD1 or TRBD2 may fit D (5 bases each). Deletions cut 4 bases from V and 8 bases from J, with 27 bases between. The CDR3 spans 18 residues. The germline gives CDR1 SEHNR, CDR2 FQNEAQ (reference sequence). The CDR3, as DNA: TGTGCCAGCAGCTCCGCTAGCCCCCGTCAGGGTGTAAAGGATGAGCAGTTCTTC. This gives the protein CASSSASPRQGVKDEQFF.

This clonotype was detected a few times. V and J are TRBV7-2 and TRBJ2-7; D ambiguous. The CDR3 runs 14 residues. The V end lost 1 base, the J end lost 6 bases, and 13 bases lay between the germline ends. The germline V gene encodes CDR1 SGHTA and CDR2 FQGNSA. The CDR3 region has the DNA TGTGCCAGCAGCTTAGGTTCAGGCGGATTCGAGCAGTACTTC. Translation: CASSLGSGGFEQYF.

This clonotype has more than one count but fewer than ten. This sequence joins TRBV7-2 and TRBJ1-6; tentative D call: TRBD1 (5 bases). In germline, CDR1 is SGHTA, CDR2 FQGNSA. V shed 2 bases and J shed 8 bases, with 16 bases lying between them. CDR3 length: 16 residues. The CDR3 spells CASSLLSPARDSPLHF. CDR3 DNA: TGTGCCAGCAGCTTACTGTCCCCAGCCAGGGATTCACCCCTCCACTTT.

In this sample, this clonotype turned up a few times. The chain recombines TRBV19 with TRBJ1-1; the match to TRBD1 covers 7 bases. The CDR3 sequence is 13 residues long. CDR1 and CDR2 (germline): LNHDA, SQIVND (reference sequence). Trimming removed 7 bases from V and 3 bases from J; junction bases left unmatched: 5. CDR3 amino acids: CASNEGAYTEAFF. Here the CDR3 DNA reads TGTGCCAGTAATGAGGGGGCCTACACTGAAGCTTTCTTT.

This clonotype was found a few times. The V and J genes are TRBV7-2 and TRBJ2-5, with unresolved D. The CDR3 loop spans 13 amino acids. Trimming removed 5 bases at V and 3 bases at J, with 10 bases between. Germline CDR1 and CDR2: SGHTA and FQGNSA. CDR3 residues: CASSPMREETQYF. CDR3 in DNA: TGTGCCAGCAGCCCGATGCGAGAAGAGACCCAGTACTTC.

The V call is TRBV19, the J call TRBJ1-1, with TRBD1 as a possible D gene (6 bases). The V and J ends lost 2 bases and 2 bases respectively, with 15 bases between them. CDR1 and CDR2 (germline): LNHDA, SQIVND (reference sequence). The CDR3 spans 16 residues. In nucleotides, the CDR3 is TGTGCCAGTAGTATAATTAGCCGGGGGCGTAACACTGAAGCTTTCTTT. Protein: CASSIISRGRNTEAFF.

This clonotype has just a few counts. This sequence joins TRBV11-3 and TRBJ2-5; 11 bases line up with TRBD2. Trimming at V came to 4 bases and at J to 6 bases, leaving 4 bases not matched to a gene. The CDR3 runs to 14 residues. CDR1 is SGHNT and CDR2 is YENEEA in the germline V gene. CDR3 bases: TGTGCCAGCAGCTCACTAGCGGGAGTTAAGACCCAGTACTTC. Protein sequence: CASSSLAGVKTQYF.

V is TRBV7-3 and J is TRBJ1-1; D not certain. Germline V gives CDR1 SGHTA, CDR2 FQGTGA. V shed 4 bases and J shed 1 base, with 7 bases lying between them. The CDR3 spans 13 residues. CDR3 protein: CASSSNRNTEAFF. Written as DNA, the CDR3 is TGTGCCAGCAGCTCGAACAGGAACACTGAAGCTTTCTTT.

The V call is TRBV7-2, the J call TRBJ2-3; D ambiguous. V dropped 4 bases and J dropped 6 bases, with 11 bases sitting between them. The CDR3 loop spans 13 amino acids. Germline lookup yields CDR1 SGHTA and CDR2 FQGNSA. CDR3 protein: CASSSPIGDTQYF. As DNA, the CDR3 is TGTGCCAGCAGCTCCCCCATCGGGGATACGCAGTATTTT.

This chain uses TRBV5-4 with TRBJ2-2, with D possibly being TRBD2 (7 bases). Per the germline V gene, CDR1 is SGHNT and CDR2 is YYREEE (reference sequence). Trimming pared 4 bases from V and 4 bases from J, leaving 11 bases between. The CDR3 loop spans 14 amino acids. The CDR3 protein is CASSLRGGTGELFF. CDR3 in DNA: TGTGCCAGCAGCCTTAGGGGGGGCACCGGGGAGCTGTTTTTT.

This chain links TRBV12-3 or TRBV12-4 with TRBJ2-1, with D hard to call. V was shortened by 6 bases and J by 7 bases, with 7 bases between the two germline ends. This CDR3 comprises 11 residues. The CDR3 nucleotides read TGTGCCAGCAGCTTAATGAATGAGCAGTTCTTC. This codes for CASSLMNEQFF.

The V gene is TRBV19, the J gene TRBJ2-3; possibly TRBD2 for D (6 bases). The CDR3 length is 18 residues. Germline V lookup: CDR1 LNHDA, CDR2 SQIVND (reference sequence). V was clipped by 8 bases and J by 1 base, with 25 bases between them. The CDR3 DNA reads TGTGCCAGTGACATGGGACTGCGGGGCGCCATTGGCACAGATACGCAGTATTTT. Amino acid sequence: CASDMGLRGAIGTDTQYF.

CDR3 amino acids: CASSLSQGNEQYF. The CDR3 nucleotides are TGTGCCAGCTCACTATCACAGGGGAACGAGCAGTACTTC. This chain joins TRBV18 and TRBJ2-7; 7 nucleotides match TRBD1. Germline lookup yields CDR1 KGHSH and CDR2 LQKENI. With V trimmed by 4 bases and J by 5 bases, 5 bases remained unmatched. The CDR3 extends over 13 amino acids.

The gene calls are TRBV20-1 and TRBJ1-2; TRBD1 agrees at 9 bases. V was pared by 2 bases and J by 4 bases, with 5 bases of the junction left unmatched. The CDR3 is 14 amino acids. Germline V gene data show CDR1 as DFQATT and CDR2 as SNEGSKA (reference sequence). CDR3 loop: CSARSGQGIYGYTF. The CDR3 coding sequence is TGCAGTGCTAGATCTGGACAGGGGATCTATGGCTACACCTTC.

This clonotype occurred a few times. V usage is TRBV7-2 and J usage is TRBJ2-7, with TRBD2 matching 10 bases. The length of the CDR3 is 14 residues. J was trimmed by 7 bases and V by 5 bases; bases with no gene match: 8. Germline-derived CDR1 and CDR2 are SGHTA and FQGNSA. CDR3 bases: TGTGCCAGCAGCAACACAGCGGGGGGGCGAGAGCAGTACTTC. It translates to CASSNTAGGREQYF.

The V call is TRBV7-9, the J call TRBJ1-1, with D unclear. Trimming removed 3 bases from V and 5 bases from J, with 4 bases in between. The CDR3 loop spans 11 amino acids. The V gene's germline CDR1 is SEHNR and CDR2 FQNEAQ (reference sequence). DNA of the CDR3: TGTGCCAGCAGCTTGATAACTGAAGCTTTCTTT. Translating it yields CASSLITEAFF. The full variable domain, in which reference TRBV7-9 and TRBJ1-1 provide the parts outside the CDR3, is DTGVSQNPRHKITKRGQNVTFRCDPISEHNRLYWYRQTLGQGPEFLTYFQNEAQLEKSRLLSDRFSAERPKGSFSTLEIQRTEQGDSAMYLCASSLITEAFFGQGTRLTVV.

The rearrangement links TRBV5-4 to TRBJ2-7, with D perhaps matching TRBD2 (7 bases). The CDR3 contains 16 residues. Trimming took 4 bases from V and 2 from J, leaving 19 bases between them. CDR1 SGHNT and CDR2 YYREEE come from the germline V gene (reference sequence). For the CDR3, the DNA is TGTGCCAGCAGCAGGGGGGGCGGGGCGAAGCCCTACGAGCAGTACTTC. Translated: CASSRGGGAKPYEQYF.